These T cell receptor beta chains were read from a single sample in a study of control samples from healthy donors and cancer patients. Sequencing was performed with immunoSEQ multiplex PCR; in TCRdb, only in-frame clones are kept and a portion is missing. This sample has more than 75,000 clones, with 84% found just once. Sequenced sample: PBMCs. Receptors originate from a man aged 70 or older with lung cancer. Both conserved end residues are part of each CDR3. D genes are given only for firm matches. A row's size may be missing; if present it is once, few, many or a size class.

TRBV27	-	TRBD1	TRBJ1-6	TGTGCCAGCAGTCAGGGACAGGGGGTAACTAATTCACCCCTCCACTTT	CASSQGQGVTNSPLHF
TRBV6-5	-	-	TRBJ1-1	TGTGCCAGCAGTTACTCTGGGGGGGGCACTGAAGCTTTCTTT	CASSYSGGGTEAFF
TRBV15	-	TRBD1	TRBJ1-3	TGTGCCACCAGCACTCGACAGGGCGGTGGAAACACCATATATTTT	CATSTRQGGGNTIYF
TRBV6-5	-	TRBD2	TRBJ2-1	TGTGCCAGCAGATCCCAAGCGGGAGAGCAGTTCTTC	CASRSQAGEQFF
TRBV6-5	-	-	TRBJ2-7	TGTGCCAGCACCCCGCGGGCGGGGTCCTACGAGCAGTACTTC	CASTPRAGSYEQYF
TRBV7-9	-	TRBD1	TRBJ1-2	TGTGCCAGCAGCTTAGCCTACCGGGACAGGGAGGATGGCTACACCTTC	CASSLAYRDREDGYTF
TRBV9	-	-	TRBJ2-7	TGTGCCAGCAGCGTAGACCTGGGCCACTACGAGCAGTACTTC	CASSVDLGHYEQYF
TRBV5-6	once	-	TRBJ1-5	TGTGCCAGCAGCCCCGGGACAACTAATCAGCCCCAGCATTTT	CASSPGTTNQPQHF
TRBV3-1/TRBV3-2	-	-	TRBJ2-7	TGTGCCAGCAGGCAGGGAGTAGGTGTCGAGCAGTACTTC	CASRQGVGVEQYF
TRBV10-1	-	-	TRBJ2-5	TGCGCCAGCAGTGAAGGTGGTGGCGAGACCCAGTACTTC	CASSEGGGETQYF
TRBV7-9	-	-	TRBJ2-2	TGTGCCAGCTCCCAACCCACCGGGGAGCTGTTTTTT	CASSQPTGELFF
TRBV29-1	-	TRBD1	TRBJ1-1	TGCAGCGCCGATACAGGGGGCAAGAAGGCTTTCTTT	CSADTGGKKAFF
TRBV19	-	TRBD2	TRBJ2-3	TGTGCCAGTAGTATAGGACTAGCGGATACGCAGTATTTT	CASSIGLADTQYF
TRBV20-1	few	-	TRBJ1-2	TGCAGTGCTAGTAGAGACAGACATGGCTACACCTTC	CSASRDRHGYTF
TRBV6-5	-	TRBD2	TRBJ2-1	TGTGCCAGCAGTTCACTAGCGGGGGGTTCCTACAATGAGCAGTTCTTC	CASSSLAGGSYNEQFF
TRBV9	-	TRBD1	TRBJ2-7	TGTGCCAGCAGCCCACGGACAGGAGGTAGCGAGCAGTACTTC	CASSPRTGGSEQYF
TRBV6-2/TRBV6-3	many	-	TRBJ2-2	TGTGCCAGCAGTTACACTACCCACAACGGGGAGCTGTTTTTT	CASSYTTHNGELFF
TRBV4-3	-	TRBD1	TRBJ2-7	TGCGCCAGCAGCCAATCCTCATCGGGACAGGGGGCCTACGAGCAGTACTTC	CASSQSSSGQGAYEQYF
TRBV18	-	TRBD1	TRBJ1-1	TGTGCCAGCTCACGGGGTAGGACAGGGGTCACTGAAGCTTTCTTT	CASSRGRTGVTEAFF
TRBV7-6	-	-	TRBJ2-1	TGTGCCAGCAGCTTAGATCACAGCTCCTACAATGAGCAGTTCTTC	CASSLDHSSYNEQFF
TRBV18	-	TRBD1	TRBJ1-2	TGTGCCAGCTCATCGACAGGGCCTAACTATGGCTACACCTTC	CASSSTGPNYGYTF
TRBV30	-	TRBD1	TRBJ1-2	TGTGCCTGGAGTTATTCCGGGACAGGGTTTTGGGGAGGCTACACCTTC	CAWSYSGTGFWGGYTF
TRBV24-1	-	-	TRBJ1-2	TGTGCCACCCAGGACACCCGCTATGGCTACACCTTC	CATQDTRYGYTF
TRBV10-1	-	-	TRBJ2-7	TGCGCCAGCAGTGCCGGGGCTTTCTACGAGCAGTACTTC	CASSAGAFYEQYF
TRBV6-5	-	TRBD1	TRBJ2-7	TGTGCCAGCAAAACTAGAGGGGGCGTCTACGAGCAGTACTTC	CASKTRGGVYEQYF
TRBV2	-	-	TRBJ2-1	TGTGCCAGCAGTGGTACATACGCCAATGAGCAGTTCTTC	CASSGTYANEQFF
TRBV18	-	-	TRBJ2-7	TGTGCCAGCTCACCACTTTCGGACACTGGCGGGGAGCAGTACTTC	CASSPLSDTGGEQYF
TRBV5-5	-	TRBD1	TRBJ2-3	TGTGCCAGCAGCGCGACAGGGACGTCTAGCACAGATACGCAGTATTTT	CASSATGTSSTDTQYF
TRBV7-9	-	TRBD1	TRBJ1-2	TGTGCCAGCAGCTTCCCACAGCTTGACAGGGGAGGCGGCTACACCTTC	CASSFPQLDRGGGYTF
TRBV2	-	-	TRBJ1-2	TGTGCCAGCAAGAGTGACGCCGCCCCTGGTGGCTACACCTTC	CASKSDAAPGGYTF
TRBV5-5	-	-	TRBJ2-3	TGTGCCAGCAGCTTGGGGGATACGCAGTATTTT	CASSLGDTQYF
TRBV6-5	-	-	TRBJ1-1	TGTGCCAGCAGGCAGGGGACGGACACTGAAGCTTTCTTT	CASRQGTDTEAFF
TRBV6-1	-	-	TRBJ1-4	TGTGCCAGCAGTGAAGAGCTTGACCGTAATGAAAAACTGTTTTTT	CASSEELDRNEKLFF
TRBV14	-	TRBD2	TRBJ2-3	TGTGCCAGCAGCCAAGGGCGGGGGGCCCCAGATACGCAGTATTTT	CASSQGRGAPDTQYF
TRBV14	-	-	TRBJ1-1	TGTGCCAGCAGCCAAGATCTGGGTGGTAACACTGAAGCTTTCTTT	CASSQDLGGNTEAFF
TRBV7-2	once	TRBD1	TRBJ2-3	TGTGCCAGTCGACAGGGGCCAGATACGCAGTATTTT	CASRQGPDTQYF